This T cell receptor beta chain comes out of a study of blood T cells in healthy people across ages. General study findings and limits: Researchers said unsorted PBMCs prevented a conclusive naive versus antigen-experienced comparison. Fewer expanded clones and more diversity marked long-lived versus aged donors.

Each donor's blood draw was around 9.1 milliliters of peripheral blood. Combining a sample-barcoded 5' primer with a J-beta primer mix, a second PCR ran for 7 to 11 cycles. TCRdb reprocessed the 5' RACE reads with MiXCR, giving one entry per CDR3 protein. Altogether 550,000 to 750,000 distinct CDR3 sequences are present, 20% to 25% being singletons, with the ten largest covering roughly 3.6%. A remark on this clonotype: Its cognate antigen is unknown.

Per the germline V gene, CDR1 is SGHAT and CDR2 is FQNNGV. V lost 4 bases to trimming and J lost 1 base; unmatched junction nucleotides: 5. This CDR3 contains 16 residues. V gene TRBV11-2 combines with J gene TRBJ2-3; TRBD1 matches at 10 bases. The TCR originated in a man in his sixties or seventies in good health. The sequenced sample was blood. The CDR3 bases are TGTGCCAGCAGCTCCCGGACAGGGGGAGGCACAGATACGCAGTATTTT. This encodes CASSSRTGGGTDTQYF.